This TCR beta chain was documented in a study of Graves' ophthalmopathy and Graves' hyperthyroidism. RNA transcripts yielded amplified TCR beta CDR3 regions. RT-PCR in the first round used HTBI primers; a second-round multiplex PCR followed. TCRdb re-derived calls from the multiplex PCR reads in MiXCR, one entry per CDR3 protein. The table records fewer than 600,000 distinct CDR3 sequences, about an eighth of them present only once. This clonotype has ten or more counts. Sequencing input: blood. The TCR sequence derives from a woman aged 30 to 39 with Graves' ophthalmopathy.

The CDR3 coding sequence is TGTGCCTGGAGTATGGGGTCTAGCAATCAGCCCCAGCATTTT. This sequence encodes CAWSMGSSNQPQHF. The chain is built from TRBV30 and TRBJ1-5; no firm D call. The V gene lost 2 bases and the J gene lost 0 bases, with 8 bases spanning the gap. CDR3 length: 14 residues. Germline V gives CDR1 GTSNPN, CDR2 SVGIG (reference sequence).